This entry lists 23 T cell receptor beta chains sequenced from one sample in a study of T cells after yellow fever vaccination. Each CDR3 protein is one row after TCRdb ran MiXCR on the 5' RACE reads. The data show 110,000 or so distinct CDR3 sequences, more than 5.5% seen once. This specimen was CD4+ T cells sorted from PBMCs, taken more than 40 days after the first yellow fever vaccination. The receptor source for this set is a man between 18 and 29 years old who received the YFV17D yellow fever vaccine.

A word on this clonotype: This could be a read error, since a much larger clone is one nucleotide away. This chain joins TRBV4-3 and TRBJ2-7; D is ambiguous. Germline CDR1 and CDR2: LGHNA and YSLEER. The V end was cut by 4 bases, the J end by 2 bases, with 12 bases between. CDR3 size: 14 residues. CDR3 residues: CASSPSLSPYEQYV. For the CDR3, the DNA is TGCGCCAGCAGCCCCTCTCTAAGCCCCTACGAGCAGTACGTC.

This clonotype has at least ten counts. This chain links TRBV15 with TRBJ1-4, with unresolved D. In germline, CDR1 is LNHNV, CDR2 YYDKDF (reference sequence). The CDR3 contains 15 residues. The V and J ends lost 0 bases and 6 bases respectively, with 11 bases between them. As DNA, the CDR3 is TGTGCCACCAGCAGAGATAAGGGCTGGGATGAAAAACTGTTTTTT. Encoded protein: CATSRDKGWDEKLFF.

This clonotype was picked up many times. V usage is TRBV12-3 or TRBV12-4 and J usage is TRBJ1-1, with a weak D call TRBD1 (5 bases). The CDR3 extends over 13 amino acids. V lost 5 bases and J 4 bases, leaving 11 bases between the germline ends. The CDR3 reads CASSLRDGTEAFF. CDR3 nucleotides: TGTGCCAGCAGTCTCAGGGACGGCACTGAAGCTTTCTTT.

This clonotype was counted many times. This CDR3 is CSAALDRGHGETQYF. CDR3 in DNA: TGCAGCGCTGCCCTCGACAGGGGGCATGGTGAGACCCAGTACTTC. The chain employs TRBV29-1 and TRBJ2-5; 10 positions agree with TRBD1. The CDR3 spans 15 residues. Germline V gives CDR1 SQVTM, CDR2 ANQGSEA. The V gene end was trimmed by 7 bases and the J gene end by 5 bases; junction bases not matched to a gene: 13.

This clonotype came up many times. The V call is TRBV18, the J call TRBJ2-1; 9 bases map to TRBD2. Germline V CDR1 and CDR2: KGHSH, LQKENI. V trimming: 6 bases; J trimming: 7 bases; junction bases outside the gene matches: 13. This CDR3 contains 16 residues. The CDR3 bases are TGTGCCAGCTCCCAAGATGCGGGGGGGCCGAGTAATGAGCAGTTCTTC. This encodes CASSQDAGGPSNEQFF.

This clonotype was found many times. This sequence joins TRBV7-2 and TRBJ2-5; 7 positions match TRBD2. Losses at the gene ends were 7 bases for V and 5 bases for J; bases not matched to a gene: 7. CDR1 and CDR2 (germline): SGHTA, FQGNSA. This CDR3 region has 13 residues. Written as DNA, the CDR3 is TGTGCCAGCACCCGCGGGGGTCGGGAGACCCAGTACTTC. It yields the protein CASTRGGRETQYF.

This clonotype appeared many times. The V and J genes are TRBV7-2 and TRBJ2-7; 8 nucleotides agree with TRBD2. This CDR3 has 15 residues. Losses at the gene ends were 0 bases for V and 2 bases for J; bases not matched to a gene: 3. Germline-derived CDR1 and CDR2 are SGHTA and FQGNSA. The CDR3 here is CASSLAGGGPYEQYF. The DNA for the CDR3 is TGTGCCAGCAGCTTAGCTGGCGGGGGGCCCTACGAGCAGTACTTC.

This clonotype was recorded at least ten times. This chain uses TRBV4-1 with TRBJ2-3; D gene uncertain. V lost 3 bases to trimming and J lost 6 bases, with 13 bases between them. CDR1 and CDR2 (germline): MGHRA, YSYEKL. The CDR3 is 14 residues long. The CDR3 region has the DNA TGCGCCAGCAGCCAGATCCTTCCTCGGGATACGCAGTATTTT. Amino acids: CASSQILPRDTQYF.

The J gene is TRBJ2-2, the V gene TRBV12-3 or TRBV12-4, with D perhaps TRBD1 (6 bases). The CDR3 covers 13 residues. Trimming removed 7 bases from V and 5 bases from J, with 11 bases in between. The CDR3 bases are TGTGCCAGCAATTCCAGGGGTACCGGGGAGCTGTTTTTT. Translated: CASNSRGTGELFF.

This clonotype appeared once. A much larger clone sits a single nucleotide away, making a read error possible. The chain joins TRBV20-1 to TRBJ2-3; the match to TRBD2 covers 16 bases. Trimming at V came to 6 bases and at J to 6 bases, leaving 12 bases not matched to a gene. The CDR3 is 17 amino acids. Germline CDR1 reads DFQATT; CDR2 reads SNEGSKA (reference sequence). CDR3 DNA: TGCAGTGCCGCGGCGGGACTAGCGGGGGGGCAGAGCGATACGCAGTATTTT. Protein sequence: CSAAAGLAGGQSDTQYF.

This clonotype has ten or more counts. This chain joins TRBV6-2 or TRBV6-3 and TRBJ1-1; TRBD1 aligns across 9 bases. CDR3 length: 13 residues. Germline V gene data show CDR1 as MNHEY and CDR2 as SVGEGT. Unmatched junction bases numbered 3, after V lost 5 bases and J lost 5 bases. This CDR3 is CASSRQGGTEAFF. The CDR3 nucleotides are TGTGCCAGCAGTCGACAGGGGGGAACTGAAGCTTTCTTT.

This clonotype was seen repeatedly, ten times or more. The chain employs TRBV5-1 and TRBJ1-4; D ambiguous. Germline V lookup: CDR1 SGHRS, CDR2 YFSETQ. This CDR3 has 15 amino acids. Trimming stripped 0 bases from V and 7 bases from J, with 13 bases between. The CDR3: CASSLARSRSEKLFF. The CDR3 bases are TGCGCCAGCAGCTTGGCCAGGAGTCGGAGTGAAAAACTGTTTTTT.

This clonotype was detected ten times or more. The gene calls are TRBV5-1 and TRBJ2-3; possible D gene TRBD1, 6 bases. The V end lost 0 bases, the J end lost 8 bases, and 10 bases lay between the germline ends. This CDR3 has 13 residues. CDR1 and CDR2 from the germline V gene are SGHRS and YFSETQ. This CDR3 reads CASSLAGVSTQYF. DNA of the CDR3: TGCGCCAGCAGCTTGGCAGGGGTCAGTACGCAGTATTTT. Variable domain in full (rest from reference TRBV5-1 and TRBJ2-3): KAGVTQTPRYLIKTRGQQVTLSCSPISGHRSVSWYQQTPGQGLQFLFEYFSETQRNKGNFPGRFSGRQFSNSRSEMNVSTLELGDSALYLCASSLAGVSTQYFGPGTRLTVL.

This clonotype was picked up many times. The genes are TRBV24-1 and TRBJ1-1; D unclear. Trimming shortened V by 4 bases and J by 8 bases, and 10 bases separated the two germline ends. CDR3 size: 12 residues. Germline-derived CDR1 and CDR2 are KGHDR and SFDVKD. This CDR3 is CATSETGAEAFF. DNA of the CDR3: TGTGCCACCAGTGAAACGGGCGCCGAAGCTTTCTTT.

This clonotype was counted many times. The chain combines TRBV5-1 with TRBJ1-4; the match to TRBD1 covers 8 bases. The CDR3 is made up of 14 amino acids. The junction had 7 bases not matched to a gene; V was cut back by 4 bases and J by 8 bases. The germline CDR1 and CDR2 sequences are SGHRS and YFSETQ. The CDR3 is CASSDGTGREKLFF. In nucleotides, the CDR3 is TGCGCCAGCAGCGACGGGACAGGTCGGGAAAAACTGTTTTTT.

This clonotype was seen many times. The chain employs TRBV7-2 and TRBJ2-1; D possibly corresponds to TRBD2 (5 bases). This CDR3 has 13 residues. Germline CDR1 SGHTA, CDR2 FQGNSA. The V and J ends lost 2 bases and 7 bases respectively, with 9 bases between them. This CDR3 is CASSLSWENEQFF. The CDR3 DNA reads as TGTGCCAGCAGCTTATCATGGGAGAATGAGCAGTTCTTC.

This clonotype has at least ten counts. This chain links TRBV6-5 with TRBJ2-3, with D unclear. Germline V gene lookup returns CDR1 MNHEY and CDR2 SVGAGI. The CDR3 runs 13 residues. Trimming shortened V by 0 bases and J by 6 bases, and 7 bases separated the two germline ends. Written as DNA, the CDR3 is TGTGCCAGCAGTTACTCGCGTCGGGATACGCAGTATTTT. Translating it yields CASSYSRRDTQYF.

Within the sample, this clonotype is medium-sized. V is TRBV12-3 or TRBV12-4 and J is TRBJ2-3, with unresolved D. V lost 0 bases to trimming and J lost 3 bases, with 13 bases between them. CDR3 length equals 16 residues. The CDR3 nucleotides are TGTGCCAGCAGTTTAGCGCTGGATGGGGTAACAGATACGCAGTATTTT. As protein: CASSLALDGVTDTQYF.

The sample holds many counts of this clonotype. As DNA, the CDR3 is TGTGCCAGTAGTATGCGCAGGGGCGAGCAGTACTTC. Translation gives CASSMRRGEQYF. V is TRBV19 and J is TRBJ2-7; possible D gene TRBD1, 6 bases. Deletions cut 3 bases from V and 6 bases from J, with 9 bases between. Germline CDR1 LNHDA, CDR2 SQIVND (reference sequence). This CDR3 region has 12 residues.

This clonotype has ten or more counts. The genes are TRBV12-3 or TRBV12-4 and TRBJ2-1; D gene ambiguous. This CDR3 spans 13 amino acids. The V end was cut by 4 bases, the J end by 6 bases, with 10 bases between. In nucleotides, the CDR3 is TGTGCCAGCAGTTATAACACGGGCAATGAGCAGTTCTTC. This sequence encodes CASSYNTGNEQFF.

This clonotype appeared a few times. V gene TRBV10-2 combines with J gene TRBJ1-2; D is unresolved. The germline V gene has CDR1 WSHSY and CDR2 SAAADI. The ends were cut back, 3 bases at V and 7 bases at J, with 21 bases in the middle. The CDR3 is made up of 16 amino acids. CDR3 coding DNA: TGCGCCAGCAGTGACCCTACCCCGGCGGGGAGAAGTGGCTACACCTTC. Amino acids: CASSDPTPAGRSGYTF.

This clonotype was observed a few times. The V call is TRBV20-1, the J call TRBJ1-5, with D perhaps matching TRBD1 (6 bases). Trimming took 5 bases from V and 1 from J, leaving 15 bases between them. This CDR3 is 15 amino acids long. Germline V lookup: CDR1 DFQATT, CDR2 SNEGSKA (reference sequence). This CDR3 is CSALLGGASNQPQHF. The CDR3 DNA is TGCAGTGCTCTTTTGGGGGGCGCGAGCAATCAGCCCCAGCATTTT.

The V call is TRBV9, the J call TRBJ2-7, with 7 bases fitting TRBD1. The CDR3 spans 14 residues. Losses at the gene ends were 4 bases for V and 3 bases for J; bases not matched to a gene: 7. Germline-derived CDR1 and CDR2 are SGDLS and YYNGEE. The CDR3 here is CASSPRGYYYEQYF. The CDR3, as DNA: TGTGCCAGCAGCCCCAGGGGGTACTACTACGAGCAGTACTTC.